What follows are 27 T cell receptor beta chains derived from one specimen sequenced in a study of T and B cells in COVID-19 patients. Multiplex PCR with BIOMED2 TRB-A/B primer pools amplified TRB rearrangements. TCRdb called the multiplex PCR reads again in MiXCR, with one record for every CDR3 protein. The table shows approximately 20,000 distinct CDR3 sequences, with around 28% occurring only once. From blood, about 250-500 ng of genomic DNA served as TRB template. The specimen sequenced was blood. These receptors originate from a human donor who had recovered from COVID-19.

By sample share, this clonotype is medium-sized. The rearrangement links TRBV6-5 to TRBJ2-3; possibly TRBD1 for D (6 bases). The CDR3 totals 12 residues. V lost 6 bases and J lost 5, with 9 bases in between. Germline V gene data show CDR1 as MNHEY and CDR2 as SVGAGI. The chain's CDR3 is CASRGAEDTQYF. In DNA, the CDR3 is TGTGCCAGCAGGGGGGCAGAAGATACGCAGTATTTT.

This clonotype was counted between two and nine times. The DNA for the CDR3 is TGTGCCAGCTTCCCCACTGGTGGGGCCAACGTCCTGACTTTC. Residues: CASFPTGGANVLTF. The rearrangement links TRBV18 to TRBJ2-6; unclear D gene. V lost 7 bases and J lost 3, with 10 bases in between. This CDR3 spans 14 amino acids. Germline CDR1 and CDR2: KGHSH and LQKENI.

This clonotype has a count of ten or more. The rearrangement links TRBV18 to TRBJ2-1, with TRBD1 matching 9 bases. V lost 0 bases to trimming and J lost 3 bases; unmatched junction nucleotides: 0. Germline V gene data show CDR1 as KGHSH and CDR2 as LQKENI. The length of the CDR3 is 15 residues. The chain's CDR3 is CASSPPGQGYNEQFF. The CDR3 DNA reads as TGTGCCAGCTCACCACCGGGACAGGGCTACAATGAGCAGTTCTTC.

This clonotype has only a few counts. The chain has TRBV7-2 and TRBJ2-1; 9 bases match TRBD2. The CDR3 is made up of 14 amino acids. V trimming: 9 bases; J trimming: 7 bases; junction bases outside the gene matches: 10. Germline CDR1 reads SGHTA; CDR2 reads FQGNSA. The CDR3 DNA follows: TGTGCCAGTCAGGGCGGGGGGGCCATGAATGAGCAGTTCTTC. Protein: CASQGGGAMNEQFF.

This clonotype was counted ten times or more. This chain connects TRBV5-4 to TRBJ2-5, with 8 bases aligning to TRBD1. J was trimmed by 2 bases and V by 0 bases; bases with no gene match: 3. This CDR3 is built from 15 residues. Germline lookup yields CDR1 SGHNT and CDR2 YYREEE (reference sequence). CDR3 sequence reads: CASSLGQGAQETQYF. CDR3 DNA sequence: TGTGCCAGCAGCTTGGGTCAGGGGGCACAAGAGACCCAGTACTTC.

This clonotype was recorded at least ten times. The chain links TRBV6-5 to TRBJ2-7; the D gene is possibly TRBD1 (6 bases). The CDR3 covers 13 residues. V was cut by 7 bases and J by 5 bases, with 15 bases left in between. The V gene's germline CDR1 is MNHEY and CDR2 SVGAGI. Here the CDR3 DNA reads TGTGCCAGCACCAATTCGCAGGGGCACGAGCAGTACTTC. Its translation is CASTNSQGHEQYF.

The CDR3 nucleotides are TGCAGTGCTAGTGACGGACTCTATCAGCCCCAGCATTTT. Translation: CSASDGLYQPQHF. The chain carries TRBV20-1 and TRBJ1-5, with D unresolved. Trimming took 3 bases from V and 5 from J, leaving 11 bases between them. The CDR3 contains 13 residues. Germline V gene lookup returns CDR1 DFQATT and CDR2 SNEGSKA (reference sequence).

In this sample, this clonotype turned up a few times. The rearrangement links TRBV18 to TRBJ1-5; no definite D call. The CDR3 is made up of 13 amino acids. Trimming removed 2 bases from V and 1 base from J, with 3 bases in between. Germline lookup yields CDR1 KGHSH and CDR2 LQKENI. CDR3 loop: CASSPGSNQPQHF. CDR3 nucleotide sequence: TGTGCCAGCTCACCAGGGAGCAATCAGCCCCAGCATTTT.

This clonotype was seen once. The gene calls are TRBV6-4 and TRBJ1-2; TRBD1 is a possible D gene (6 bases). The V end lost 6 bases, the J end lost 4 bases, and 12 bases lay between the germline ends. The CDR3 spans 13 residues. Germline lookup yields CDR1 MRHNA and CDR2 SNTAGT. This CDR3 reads CASRPTQGYGYTF. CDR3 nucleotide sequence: TGTGCCAGCAGACCAACACAGGGCTATGGCTACACCTTC.

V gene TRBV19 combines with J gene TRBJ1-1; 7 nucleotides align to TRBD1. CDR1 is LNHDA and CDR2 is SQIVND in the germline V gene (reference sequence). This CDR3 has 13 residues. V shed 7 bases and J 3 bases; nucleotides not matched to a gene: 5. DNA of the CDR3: TGTGCCAGTACCCTAGACAGGGACACTGAAGCTTTCTTT. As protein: CASTLDRDTEAFF.

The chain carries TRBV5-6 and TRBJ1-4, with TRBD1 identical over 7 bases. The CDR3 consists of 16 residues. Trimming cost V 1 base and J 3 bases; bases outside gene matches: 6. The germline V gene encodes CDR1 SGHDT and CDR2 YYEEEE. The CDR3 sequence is CASSLWQGVANEKLFF. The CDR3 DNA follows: TGTGCCAGCAGCTTGTGGCAGGGGGTAGCTAATGAAAAACTGTTTTTT.

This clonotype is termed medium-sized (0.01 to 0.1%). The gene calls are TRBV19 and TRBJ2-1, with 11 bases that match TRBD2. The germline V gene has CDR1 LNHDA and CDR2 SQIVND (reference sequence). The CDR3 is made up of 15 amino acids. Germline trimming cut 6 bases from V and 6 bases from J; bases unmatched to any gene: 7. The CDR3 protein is CASSTVAGGGNEQFF. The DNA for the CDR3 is TGTGCCAGTAGCACAGTAGCGGGAGGGGGCAATGAGCAGTTCTTC.

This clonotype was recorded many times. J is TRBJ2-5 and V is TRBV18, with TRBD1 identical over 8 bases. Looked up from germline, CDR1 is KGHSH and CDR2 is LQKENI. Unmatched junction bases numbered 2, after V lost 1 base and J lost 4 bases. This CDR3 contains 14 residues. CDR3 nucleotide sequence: TGTGCCAGCTCACCACTGGACAGGGTAGAGACCCAGTACTTC. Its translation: CASSPLDRVETQYF.

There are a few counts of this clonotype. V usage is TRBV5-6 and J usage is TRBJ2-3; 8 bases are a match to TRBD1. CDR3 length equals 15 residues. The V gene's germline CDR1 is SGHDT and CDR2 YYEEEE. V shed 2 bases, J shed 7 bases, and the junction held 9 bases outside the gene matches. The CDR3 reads CASSFGQGGVHTQYF. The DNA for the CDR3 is TGTGCCAGCAGCTTTGGACAGGGAGGAGTCCATACGCAGTATTTT.

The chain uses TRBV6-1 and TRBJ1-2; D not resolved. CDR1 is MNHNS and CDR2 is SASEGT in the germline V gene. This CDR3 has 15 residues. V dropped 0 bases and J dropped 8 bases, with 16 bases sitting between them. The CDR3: CASSEAPTDPRGYTF. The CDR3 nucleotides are TGTGCCAGCAGTGAAGCGCCGACGGACCCGCGGGGCTACACCTTC.

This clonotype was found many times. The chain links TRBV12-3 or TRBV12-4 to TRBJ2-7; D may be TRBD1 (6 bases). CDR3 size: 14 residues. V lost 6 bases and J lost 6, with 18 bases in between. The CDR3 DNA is TGTGCCAGCAGCCCACAGGGAGCTCCTGGCGAGCAGTACTTC. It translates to CASSPQGAPGEQYF.

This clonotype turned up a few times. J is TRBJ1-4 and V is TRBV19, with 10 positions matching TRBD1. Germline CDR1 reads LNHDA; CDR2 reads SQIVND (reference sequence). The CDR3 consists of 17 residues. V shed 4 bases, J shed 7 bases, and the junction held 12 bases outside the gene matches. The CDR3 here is CASSTPSTGGGGEKLFF. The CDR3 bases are TGTGCCAGTAGTACCCCCTCGACAGGGGGCGGGGGTGAAAAACTGTTTTTT.

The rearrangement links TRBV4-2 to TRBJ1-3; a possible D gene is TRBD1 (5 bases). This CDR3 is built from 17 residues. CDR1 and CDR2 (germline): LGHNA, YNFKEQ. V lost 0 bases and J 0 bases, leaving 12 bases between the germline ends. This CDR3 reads CASSQDWTTSSGNTIYF. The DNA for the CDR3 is TGTGCCAGCAGCCAAGATTGGACAACGAGCTCTGGAAACACCATATATTTT.

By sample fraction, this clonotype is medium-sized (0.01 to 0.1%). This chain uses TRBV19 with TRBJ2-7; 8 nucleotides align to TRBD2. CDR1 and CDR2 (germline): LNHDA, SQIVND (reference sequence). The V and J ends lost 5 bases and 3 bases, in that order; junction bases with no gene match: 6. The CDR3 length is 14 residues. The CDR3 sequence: CASSSIGGDYEQYF. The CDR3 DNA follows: TGTGCCAGTAGTTCCATCGGGGGGGACTACGAGCAGTACTTC.

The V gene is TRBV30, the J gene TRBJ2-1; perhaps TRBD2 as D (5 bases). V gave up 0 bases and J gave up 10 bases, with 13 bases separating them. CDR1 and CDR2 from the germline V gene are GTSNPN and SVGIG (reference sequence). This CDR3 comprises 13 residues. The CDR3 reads CAWSVNAGGEQFF. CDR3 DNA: TGTGCCTGGAGTGTAAACGCGGGCGGGGAGCAGTTCTTC.

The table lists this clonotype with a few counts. The CDR3 region is CASSYGPGSSDTQYF. In nucleotides, the CDR3 is TGTGCCAGCAGTTACGGGCCGGGGAGTTCAGATACGCAGTATTTT. The genes are TRBV6-5 and TRBJ2-3; D might be TRBD2 (5 bases). The CDR3 is made up of 15 amino acids. The ends were cut back, 2 bases at V and 4 bases at J, with 13 bases in the middle. Germline V gene sequence: CDR1 MNHEY, CDR2 SVGAGI.

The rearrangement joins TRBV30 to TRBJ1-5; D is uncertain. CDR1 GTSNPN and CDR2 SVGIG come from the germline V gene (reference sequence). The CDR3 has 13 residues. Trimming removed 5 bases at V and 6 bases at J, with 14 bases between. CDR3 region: CAWGRSGGQPQHF. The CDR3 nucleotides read TGTGCCTGGGGTCGGTCGGGCGGTCAGCCCCAGCATTTT.

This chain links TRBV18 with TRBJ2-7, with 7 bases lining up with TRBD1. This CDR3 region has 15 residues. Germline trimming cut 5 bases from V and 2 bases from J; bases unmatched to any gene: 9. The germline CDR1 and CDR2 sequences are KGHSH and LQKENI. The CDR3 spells CASSVQGNSAYEQYF. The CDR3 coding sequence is TGTGCCAGCTCAGTACAGGGGAATTCAGCCTACGAGCAGTACTTC.

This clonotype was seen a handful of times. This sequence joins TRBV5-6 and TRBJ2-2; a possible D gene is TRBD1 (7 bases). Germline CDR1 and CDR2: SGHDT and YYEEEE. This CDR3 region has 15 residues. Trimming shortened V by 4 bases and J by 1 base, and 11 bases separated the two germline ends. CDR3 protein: CASSPRGVNTGELFF. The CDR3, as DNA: TGTGCCAGCAGCCCCAGGGGGGTGAACACCGGGGAGCTGTTTTTT.

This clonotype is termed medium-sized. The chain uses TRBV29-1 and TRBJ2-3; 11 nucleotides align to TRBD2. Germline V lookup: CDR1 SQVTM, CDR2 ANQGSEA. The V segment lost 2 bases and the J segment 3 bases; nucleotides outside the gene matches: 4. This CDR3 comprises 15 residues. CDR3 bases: TGCAGCGTTGAACTAGCGGGAGGTAGGACAGATACGCAGTATTTT. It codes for CSVELAGGRTDTQYF.

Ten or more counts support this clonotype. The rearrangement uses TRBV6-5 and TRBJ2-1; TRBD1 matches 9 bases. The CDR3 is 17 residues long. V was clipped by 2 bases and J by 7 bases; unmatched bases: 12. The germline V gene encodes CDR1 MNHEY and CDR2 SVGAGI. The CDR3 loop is CASSYDIPRQGENEQFF. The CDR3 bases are TGTGCCAGCAGTTACGACATCCCGAGACAGGGGGAAAATGAGCAGTTCTTC.

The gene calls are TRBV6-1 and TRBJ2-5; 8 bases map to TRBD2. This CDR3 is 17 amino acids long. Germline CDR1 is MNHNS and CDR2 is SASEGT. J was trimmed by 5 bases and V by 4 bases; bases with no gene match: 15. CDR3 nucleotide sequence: TGTGCCAGCAGTGCCCCTCTGGCGGGGGGCCCGGGGGAGACCCAGTACTTC. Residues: CASSAPLAGGPGETQYF.